The 22 T cell receptor beta chains below were found in one sample sequenced in a study of T cell responses to AZD1222 COVID-19 vaccine. TCRdb's table, derived via immunoSEQ multiplex PCR, lists solely in-frame clones and lacks some. The sample yields roughly 120,000 clones, 80% to 90% seen once. This sample comprised peripheral blood, obtained on day 0 of AZD1222 vaccination. All receptors come from an adult in good health.

This chain joins TRBV2 and TRBJ1-1; no clear D gene. The germline V and J ends were trimmed by 1 base and 5 bases, with 17 bases remaining between them. The CDR3 length is 16 residues. Germline CDR1 and CDR2: SNHLY and FYNNEI. The CDR3 sequence is CASSEVRGLWETEAFF. CDR3 nucleotide sequence: TGTGCCAGCAGTGAAGTTCGAGGCCTGTGGGAGACTGAAGCTTTCTTT.

The rearrangement links TRBV5-1 to TRBJ2-4, with 7 bases identical to TRBD2. Trimming took 2 bases from V and 8 from J; bases not matched to a gene: 1. Germline V lookup: CDR1 SGHRS, CDR2 YFSETQ. CDR3 length: 12 amino acids. The CDR3 bases are TGCGCCAGCAGCTTAACTAGCGACATTCAGTACTTC. This encodes CASSLTSDIQYF. Full variable domain (rest looked up from reference TRBV5-1 and TRBJ2-4): KAGVTQTPRYLIKTRGQQVTLSCSPISGHRSVSWYQQTPGQGLQFLFEYFSETQRNKGNFPGRFSGRQFSNSRSEMNVSTLELGDSALYLCASSLTSDIQYFGAGTRLSVL.

The chain carries TRBV18 and TRBJ1-3; 10 positions agree with TRBD1. The CDR3 is 16 amino acids. Unmatched junction bases numbered 8, after V lost 6 bases and J lost 3 bases. Germline lookup yields CDR1 KGHSH and CDR2 LQKENI. The CDR3 reads CASSRETGGFGNTIYF. CDR3 in DNA: TGTGCCAGCTCCCGAGAGACAGGGGGCTTTGGAAACACCATATATTTT.

The chain joins TRBV7-9 to TRBJ2-3; 11 nucleotides align to TRBD1. V trimming: 4 bases; J trimming: 8 bases; junction bases outside the gene matches: 8. This CDR3 contains 15 residues. From germline, CDR1 is SEHNR and CDR2 FQNEAQ (reference sequence). CDR3 residues: CASSSKGGQGGTQYF. The CDR3, as DNA: TGTGCCAGCAGCTCAAAAGGGGGACAGGGGGGTACGCAGTATTTT.

The genes are TRBV4-2 and TRBJ2-5; D unclear. The CDR3 loop spans 14 amino acids. Germline CDR1 is LGHNA and CDR2 is YNFKEQ. The V end was cut by 4 bases, the J end by 2 bases, with 11 bases between. The CDR3 sequence: CASSPRQFQETQYF. CDR3 in DNA: TGTGCCAGCAGCCCCCGGCAGTTTCAAGAGACCCAGTACTTC.

This chain's CDR3 is CASSGTANTGELFF. CDR3 nucleotide sequence: TGTGCCAGTAGTGGGACGGCGAACACCGGGGAGCTGTTTTTT. The chain is built from TRBV19 and TRBJ2-2; TRBD1 or TRBD2 may be the D gene (5 bases each). In germline, CDR1 is LNHDA, CDR2 SQIVND (reference sequence). CDR3 length: 14 residues. Trimming cost V 5 bases and J 0 bases, with 7 bases left between them.

The chain employs TRBV6-5 and TRBJ2-1, with TRBD2 identical over 7 bases. The V gene end was trimmed by 6 bases and the J gene end by 1 base; junction bases not matched to a gene: 3. The CDR3 sequence is 14 residues long. From germline, CDR1 is MNHEY and CDR2 SVGAGI. The CDR3 here is CASSVRESYNEQFF. In DNA, the CDR3 is TGTGCCAGCAGCGTGCGGGAGTCCTACAATGAGCAGTTCTTC.

The chain recombines TRBV5-4 with TRBJ2-1; TRBD1 or TRBD2 may be the D gene (5 bases each). The CDR3 is 17 amino acids. Germline CDR1 and CDR2: SGHNT and YYREEE (reference sequence). V was pared by 4 bases and J by 6 bases, with 23 bases between. CDR3 DNA sequence: TGTGCCAGCAGCCCGGTGGGGGATTCTGCGTTGGGCAATGAGCAGTTCTTC. It specifies CASSPVGDSALGNEQFF.

The chain combines TRBV7-9 with TRBJ2-7; D unresolved. The CDR3 is 15 amino acids. V dropped 1 base and J dropped 2 bases, with 12 bases sitting between them. Germline loops: CDR1 SEHNR, CDR2 FQNEAQ (reference sequence). Here the CDR3 DNA reads TGTGCCAGCAGCTTAGGTGTTGGGCATGCCTACGAGCAGTACTTC. It encodes CASSLGVGHAYEQYF.

This chain connects TRBV4-1 to TRBJ2-7; TRBD1 or TRBD2 may be the D gene (5 bases each). CDR1 and CDR2 from the germline V gene are MGHRA and YSYEKL. V lost 4 bases to trimming and J lost 5 bases, with 18 bases between them. The CDR3 extends over 15 amino acids. CDR3 nucleotide sequence: TGCGCCAGCAGCCCGGACCAGGGTAGGAGGAACGAGCAGTACTTC. It yields the protein CASSPDQGRRNEQYF.

The chain couples TRBV27 to TRBJ1-5; D gene uncertain. In germline, CDR1 is MNHEY, CDR2 SMNVEV (reference sequence). The V gene lost 6 bases and the J gene lost 6 bases, with 24 bases spanning the gap. CDR3 length equals 17 residues. The CDR3 DNA follows: TGTGCCAGCAGCCTACCAATCCACGGGGTGATTAGTCAGCCCCAGCATTTT. Protein: CASSLPIHGVISQPQHF.

The chain has TRBV28 and TRBJ2-7; 9 bases match TRBD1. The length of the CDR3 is 13 residues. V lost 6 bases, J lost 2 bases, and 2 bases stayed unmatched. Germline V gene data show CDR1 as MDHEN and CDR2 as SYDVKM. CDR3 loop: CASSRDRAYEQYF. In DNA form, the CDR3 reads TGTGCCAGCAGCAGGGACAGGGCCTACGAGCAGTACTTC.

V is TRBV5-1 and J is TRBJ1-4; possibly TRBD1 for D (6 bases). This CDR3 comprises 15 residues. V was cut by 0 bases and J by 4 bases, with 10 bases left in between. Germline CDR1 is SGHRS and CDR2 is YFSETQ. The CDR3 region is CASSLGPGDNEKLFF. The CDR3 nucleotides read TGCGCCAGCAGCTTGGGCCCAGGGGATAATGAAAAACTGTTTTTT.

This clone was observed a handful of times. The genes are TRBV13 and TRBJ1-4, with 8 positions matching TRBD1. V trimming: 0 bases; J trimming: 4 bases; junction bases outside the gene matches: 4. The CDR3 extends over 16 amino acids. Germline CDR1 reads PRHDT; CDR2 reads FYEKMQ (reference sequence). The CDR3: CASSLGGTGFNEKLFF. The DNA of the CDR3 is TGTGCCAGCAGCTTAGGGGGGACAGGATTTAATGAAAAACTGTTTTTT.

The gene calls are TRBV28 and TRBJ1-2, with D uncertain. Germline CDR1 reads MDHEN; CDR2 reads SYDVKM. V lost 5 bases and J 8 bases, leaving 9 bases between the germline ends. The CDR3 spans 11 residues. The chain's CDR3 is CASSDRLGYTF. The CDR3 region has the DNA TGTGCCAGCAGTGACCGGCTCGGCTACACCTTC.

This clone appeared a few times. The chain combines TRBV29-1 with TRBJ2-1, with 9 bases fitting TRBD2. Trimming cost V 2 bases and J 4 bases; bases outside gene matches: 12. Germline V gene lookup returns CDR1 SQVTM and CDR2 ANQGSEA. This CDR3 comprises 17 residues. Here the CDR3 DNA reads TGCAGCGTTGAAATAGGAGCGGCGGGAGGGTGGTACAATGAGCAGTTCTTC. Its protein is CSVEIGAAGGWYNEQFF.

The chain has TRBV7-3 and TRBJ2-2, with TRBD2 matching 10 bases. Germline V CDR1 and CDR2: SGHTA, FQGTGA. J gave up 0 bases and V 4 bases, and 2 bases lay outside the gene matches. The CDR3 extends over 16 amino acids. DNA for the CDR3: TGTGCCAGCAGCTCTAGCGGGAGTCCGAACACCGGGGAGCTGTTTTTT. Its translation: CASSSSGSPNTGELFF.

This chain links TRBV19 with TRBJ1-5; D may be TRBD1 (6 bases). Germline V lookup: CDR1 LNHDA, CDR2 SQIVND (reference sequence). The CDR3 is 15 amino acids. V was cut by 1 base and J by 0 bases, with 7 bases left in between. The CDR3 DNA reads as TGTGCCAGTAGTATAGTGGGGGCTAGCAATCAGCCCCAGCATTTT. Translated, it gives CASSIVGASNQPQHF.

DNA for the CDR3: TGTGCCAGCAGTTTAGGAGGTCTGGTTGGAGAAAAACTGTTTTTT. Amino acids: CASSLGGLVGEKLFF. The V gene is TRBV28, the J gene TRBJ1-4; no clear D. Germline lookup yields CDR1 MDHEN and CDR2 SYDVKM. V gave up 2 bases and J gave up 8 bases, with 15 bases separating them. The CDR3 runs to 15 residues.

This clone showed up just a few times. V and J are TRBV30 and TRBJ1-3; D remains unclear. The CDR3 runs to 14 residues. CDR1 is GTSNPN, CDR2 SVGIG, per germline (reference sequence). Deletions cut 8 bases from V and 0 bases from J, with 14 bases between. The CDR3 nucleotides read TGTGCCCGGTCGGCGGGCAGCTCTGGAAACACCATATATTTT. It encodes CARSAGSSGNTIYF.

The rearrangement joins TRBV18 to TRBJ1-3; D unresolved. Germline V gene lookup returns CDR1 KGHSH and CDR2 LQKENI. The CDR3 has 16 residues. Trimming removed 4 bases from V and 2 bases from J, with 15 bases in between. The CDR3 loop is CASSRGSSATGNTIYF. The CDR3 bases are TGTGCCAGCTCACGAGGGTCCTCCGCCACTGGAAACACCATATATTTT. The full variable domain, in which reference TRBV18 and TRBJ1-3 provide the parts outside the CDR3, is NAGVMQNPRHLVRRRGQEARLRCSPMKGHSHVYWYRQLPEEGLKFMVYLQKENIIDESGMPKERFSAEFPKEGPSILRIQQVVRGDSAAYFCASSRGSSATGNTIYFGEGSWLTVV.

The V and J genes are TRBV3-1 (or the pseudogene TRBV3-2) and TRBJ2-7; D gene uncertain. This CDR3 is 14 amino acids long. Between the trimmed V and J ends, which lost 4 bases and 0 bases, there was a span of 10 bases. From germline, CDR1 is LGHDT and CDR2 YNNKEL (reference sequence). The CDR3 DNA follows: TGTGCCAGCAGCCCGACACTGGGCTCCTACGAGCAGTACTTC. It yields the protein CASSPTLGSYEQYF.